Listed below are T cell receptor beta chains from one sample, sequenced in a study of preoperative IRX-2 immunotherapy in early breast cancer. Sequenced by immunoSEQ multiplex PCR; TCRdb stores in-frame clones only, minus some. Among about 33,000 clones, over 85% were seen once, and the ten largest hold around 1.6%. This material consisted of tumor tissue, taken after IRX-2 immunotherapy. The source is a human donor with breast cancer. The CDR3 runs from the conserved cysteine through the conserved F or W. D genes are given only for firm matches. Some rows mark clone size as missing; the rest say once, few, many or name a class of expanded clone.

CDR3nt | CDR3aa | j_gene | d_gene | v_gene | abundance
TGTGCCAGCAGCGGGACGGGAGAAATGAACACTGAAGCTTTCTTT | CASSGTGEMNTEAFF | TRBJ1-1 | . | TRBV6-8 | once
TGTGCCAGTCTACCGGGGGCTACAGCGGGAAACACCATATATTTT | CASLPGATAGNTIYF | TRBJ1-3 | . | TRBV19 | .
TGTGCCAGCAGCTCTTCCCAGCCGGCGGGGCTCGTCTTC | CASSSSQPAGLVF | TRBJ1-2 | . | TRBV7-4 | once
TGTGCCAGCAGCTTAGATAACCGGGGCAGCACAGATACGCAGTATTTT | CASSLDNRGSTDTQYF | TRBJ2-3 | . | TRBV11-3 | .
TGTGCCAGCAGTTATTTATACAGGAACACCGGGGAGCTGTTTTTT | CASSYLYRNTGELFF | TRBJ2-2 | . | TRBV6-8 | .
TGCGCCAGCAGCCACGGCCGTTCGGCGGGAGCCGTGAGTAAGCTGTTTTTT | CASSHGRSAGAVSKLFF | TRBJ2-2 | TRBD2 | TRBV23-1 | once
TGTGCCAGCAGCCCGGGGCGGGAGGGCACCGGGGAGCTGTTTTTT | CASSPGREGTGELFF | TRBJ2-2 | TRBD2 | TRBV11-3 | .
TGTGCCAGCAGTTATAGCACCGGGGAGCTGTTTTTT | CASSYSTGELFF | TRBJ2-2 | . | TRBV6-8 | .
TGTGCCAGCAGCTTAGCGGCGGGAGGGTGGAAGGGGAACACTGAAGCTTTCTTT | CASSLAAGGWKGNTEAFF | TRBJ1-1 | . | TRBV7-7 | .
TGTGCCAGCAGCTTCCGGCCGGCTGGTGATGGCTACACCTTC | CASSFRPAGDGYTF | TRBJ1-2 | . | TRBV11-3 | few
TGCGCCAGCAGCCTGGGACGTAACATTGCAACTAATGAAAAACTGTTTTTT | CASSLGRNIATNEKLFF | TRBJ1-4 | . | TRBV5-1 | .
TGTGCCATCGCGGAGAATAGCAATCAGCCCCAGCATTTT | CAIAENSNQPQHF | TRBJ1-5 | . | TRBV6-8 | .
TGTGCCAGTAGTCCCGGGACCGCGAGGGGCTACACCTTC | CASSPGTARGYTF | TRBJ1-2 | . | TRBV19 | .
TGTGCCAGCAGCTCGCCTAGCGGGGGGAGGGGCAATGAGCAGTTCTTC | CASSSPSGGRGNEQFF | TRBJ2-1 | . | TRBV7-5 | .
TGTGCCAGTAGCGGACAGGCTAACTCTGGAAACACCATATATTTT | CASSGQANSGNTIYF | TRBJ1-3 | TRBD1 | TRBV19 | .
TGTGCCAGCAGCCGAGGACAGGGGAGTAATGAAAAACTGTTTTTT | CASSRGQGSNEKLFF | TRBJ1-4 | TRBD1 | TRBV7-6 | .
TGTGCCAGCAGTTACTCCAGGGTCAGTCAGCCCCAGCATTTT | CASSYSRVSQPQHF | TRBJ1-5 | . | TRBV6-8 | .
TGTGCCAGCTCACCATGGCGCGGCAACACTGAAGCTTTCTTT | CASSPWRGNTEAFF | TRBJ1-1 | . | TRBV18 | .
TGTGCCAGCTCACGCGGGGGCAGGGAGAACTCACCCCTCCACTTT | CASSRGGRENSPLHF | TRBJ1-6 | . | TRBV18 | .
TGTGCCAGCAGTTTATCAACTTACTCCTACAATGAGCAGTTCTTC | CASSLSTYSYNEQFF | TRBJ2-1 | . | TRBV28 | .
TGTGCCAGCCTGCCTTACGGGACAGGGGGTTCCGAGCAGTACTTC | CASLPYGTGGSEQYF | TRBJ2-7 | TRBD1 | TRBV7-6 | .
TGCAGCGTTGGACTAGCGGACCCAACCCAGTACTTC | CSVGLADPTQYF | TRBJ2-5 | TRBD2 | TRBV29-1 | few
TGTGCCAGCAGCTTAACTTTTGCGGGGGACACCGGGGAGCTGTTTTTT | CASSLTFAGDTGELFF | TRBJ2-2 | TRBD2 | TRBV11-3 | .
TGTGCCAGCAGCTTATGGGGGCCACAGGGAAGGACTGAAGCTTTCTTT | CASSLWGPQGRTEAFF | TRBJ1-1 | . | TRBV7-2 | .
TGTGCCAGCAGCTTATCCTCAGGGAACACTGAAGCTTTCTTT | CASSLSSGNTEAFF | TRBJ1-1 | . | TRBV11-3 | .
TGTGCCAGCAGCAAACTAGCGGGAGGGCACGAGCAGTACTTC | CASSKLAGGHEQYF | TRBJ2-7 | TRBD2 | TRBV11-3 | few
TGTGCCAGTAGGGAGACAGGGGTGAACACTGAAGCTTTCTTT | CASRETGVNTEAFF | TRBJ1-1 | TRBD1 | TRBV19 | .
TGTGCCAGCTCACCCCGACTAGCGGGAAAGACAGATACGCAGTATTTT | CASSPRLAGKTDTQYF | TRBJ2-3 | TRBD2 | TRBV18 | .
TGTGCCAGCAGCTTAACCTTTAGCGGGGGGCTCTACAATGAGCAGTTCTTC | CASSLTFSGGLYNEQFF | TRBJ2-1 | TRBD2 | TRBV11-3 | .
TGTGCCAGCAGTTACTCGCGGACGGGTAGAAATCAGCCCCAGCATTTT | CASSYSRTGRNQPQHF | TRBJ1-5 | . | TRBV6-8 | once
TGTGCCAGTAGTGAAATTGGGGGTTTGGGCACTGAAGCTTTCTTT | CASSEIGGLGTEAFF | TRBJ1-1 | . | TRBV19 | .
TGTGCCAGCAGTCCCGAGCGCCGGATAAAAGAGACCCAGTACTTC | CASSPERRIKETQYF | TRBJ2-5 | . | TRBV28 | .
TGCGCCAGCAGCCAAGAAGAGGGGCTAGACACCGGGGAGCTGTTTTTT | CASSQEEGLDTGELFF | TRBJ2-2 | . | TRBV23-1 | .
TGTGCCAGCAGTTACCGGACAATAAATCCCTACGAGCAGTACTTC | CASSYRTINPYEQYF | TRBJ2-7 | . | TRBV6-8 | .
TGCAGCGGGTGGACACAGGCCAACACTGAAGCTTTCTTT | CSGWTQANTEAFF | TRBJ1-1 | . | TRBV29-1 | .
TGTGCCAGCAGTACTTACGACAGGGCGAGTTCCTATGGCTACACCTTC | CASSTYDRASSYGYTF | TRBJ1-2 | TRBD1 | TRBV6-8 | .
TGCGCCAGCAGCTTGGTTTTAGGCTCCTACGAGCAGTACTTC | CASSLVLGSYEQYF | TRBJ2-7 | . | TRBV5-1 | .
TGTGCCAGTAGTGTGACGGGGCCCTATGGCTACACCTTC | CASSVTGPYGYTF | TRBJ1-2 | . | TRBV19 | .
TGTGCCAGTAGTATTTCCTCCCATCCCGAAGACGAGCAGTACTTC | CASSISSHPEDEQYF | TRBJ2-7 | . | TRBV19 | once
TGTGCCAGCAGTGACTCGGGGTTGGGCAGATGGGGCAATCAGCCCCAGCATTTT | CASSDSGLGRWGNQPQHF | TRBJ1-5 | . | TRBV6-8 | .
TGTGCCAGCAGCAGACAGGGTTTTGGCTACACCTTC | CASSRQGFGYTF | TRBJ1-2 | TRBD1 | TRBV9 | once
TGTGCCAGCAGTCGGGGTCAGGGGGCACATTCACCCCTCCACTTT | CASSRGQGAHSPLHF | TRBJ1-6 | TRBD1 | TRBV28 | .
TGTGCCAGCAGCTTGGAGGGGGGGTCAGATACGCAGTATTTT | CASSLEGGSDTQYF | TRBJ2-3 | . | TRBV11-3 | .
TGTGCCTGGAGGTCAAGAGGAGCCGGGTATGAGCAGTTCTTC | CAWRSRGAGYEQFF | TRBJ2-1 | . | TRBV30 | .
TGCGCCAGCAGCTTCGGGACAGCCGACTCCTACGAGCAGTACTTC | CASSFGTADSYEQYF | TRBJ2-7 | TRBD1 | TRBV5-1 | .
TGTGCCAGCAGCATCGAGATACAGGGACCTAACTATGGCTACACCTTC | CASSIEIQGPNYGYTF | TRBJ1-2 | . | TRBV7-1 | .
TGTGCCAGCACCCCCGGACAGGGGGTCTACGAGCAGTACTTC | CASTPGQGVYEQYF | TRBJ2-7 | TRBD1 | TRBV6-8 | .
TGCAGCGTTGTCCTGGGCGCGGGTGAAAAACTGTTTTTT | CSVVLGAGEKLFF | TRBJ1-4 | . | TRBV29-1 | .
TGTGCCAGGAGCCCCAGCCTCCTCAGCAATCAGCCCCAGCATTTT | CARSPSLLSNQPQHF | TRBJ1-5 | . | TRBV6-8 | .
TGTGCCAGCAGCTTACGACCGGGTGGGAGTTTCACTGAAGCTTTCTTT | CASSLRPGGSFTEAFF | TRBJ1-1 | . | TRBV11-3 | .
TGTGCCTGGAACCTTGGAAGGACTGAAGCTTTCTTT | CAWNLGRTEAFF | TRBJ1-1 | . | TRBV30 | once
TGTGCCAGTAGCCTAGACAGGGGGCCAGTTGGCTACACCTTC | CASSLDRGPVGYTF | TRBJ1-2 | TRBD1 | TRBV19 | .
TGTGCCAGCAGGGGTCCACAGCCAGGGGCCCATCTAGCCAAAAACATTCAGTACTTC | CASRGPQPGAHLAKNIQYF | TRBJ2-4 | . | TRBV6-8 | .
TGTGCCAGCTCACCACCGTCCAGGGGGCTGTTGCCGTCCGGGGAGCTGTTTTTT | CASSPPSRGLLPSGELFF | TRBJ2-2 | TRBD1 | TRBV18 | .
TGTGCCAGCAGCTTTATCGGTAGCGGGAGGGCGAACACCGGGGAGCTGTTTTTT | CASSFIGSGRANTGELFF | TRBJ2-2 | TRBD2 | TRBV11-3 | .
TGTGCCAGCAGCTTAGGTTCGGGCCAAGAGACCCAGTACTTC | CASSLGSGQETQYF | TRBJ2-5 | . | TRBV11-3 | .
TGCGCCAGCAGCCAAACAGGGACCCCCTACAATGAGCAGTTCTTC | CASSQTGTPYNEQFF | TRBJ2-1 | . | TRBV5-1 | .
TGTGCCAGCCGTAGCGGGGGGAACTACAATGAGCAGTTCTTC | CASRSGGNYNEQFF | TRBJ2-1 | TRBD2 | TRBV28 | .
TGTGCCAGCCGCGGGACACAAGGGAATGAGCAGTTCTTC | CASRGTQGNEQFF | TRBJ2-1 | . | TRBV19 | .